This T cell receptor beta chain originates from a study of shared clonotypes between healthy human individuals. Study observations and caveats: The diversity represented, both genetic and in exposure history, was limited by few donors.

Adult donors, all healthy and HIV-negative, had no recent acute infections or vaccinations. Both subsets, CD45RA+ naive and CD45RA-negative memory, were split from the CD4+ cells. As processed by the authors: Junction-only sequences without quality scores came from ImmunoSEQ, so filtering differed. Here immunoSEQ multiplex PCR was the method, and the copy in TCRdb shows in-frame clones only, minus some. That table supplies the V and J calls and clone size; D and trimming were determined from the DNA. The sample contains 1,500,000 or so clones, 98% to 99% of which appear only once. V lost 9 bases and J 4 bases, leaving 21 bases between the germline ends. The germline V gene has CDR1 LNHDA and CDR2 SQIVND (reference sequence). CDR3 size: 15 residues. With respect to this clone: The antigen is unknown.

This TCR came from a man younger than 45 in good health. V usage is TRBV19 and J usage is TRBJ1-1, with unresolved D. The specimen was naive CD4+ T cells sorted from blood. Subset described: CD45RA+ positively selected. CDR3 protein: CASRLWERKGTEAFF. In DNA form, the CDR3 reads TGTGCCAGCCGGTTATGGGAAAGAAAGGGCACTGAAGCTTTCTTT.